A selection of T cell receptor beta chains follows, all from one sample in a study of identical twins. One entry per CDR3 protein results from TCRdb running MiXCR on the 5' RACE reads. The sample consists of 510,000 or so distinct CDR3 sequences, 12% to 15% of them appearing once. The same sample was also studied in work on yellow fever vaccine responses in identical twins.

Sequencing was carried out using CD4+ T cells sorted from blood. These receptors all come from a woman aged 18 to 35 in good health. Both conserved end residues are part of each CDR3. The order of the fields is D gene, J gene, V gene, clone size, CDR3 DNA, CDR3 protein. A D gene is named only where the DNA matches it firmly. The size entry is marked missing in some rows and otherwise reads once, few, many or a size class.

TRBD1 | TRBJ2-6 | TRBV9 | few | TGTGCCAGCAGCGGAGGGGGCGCTGGGGCCAACGTCCTGACTTTC | CASSGGGAGANVLTF
TRBD1 | TRBJ2-5 | TRBV5-6 | . | TGTGCCAGCAGCCCCGGACAGGCCCGGGAGACCCAGTACTTC | CASSPGQARETQYF
. | TRBJ1-3 | TRBV7-2 | few | TGTGCCAGCAGCCCGGGACATCGGGACACCATATATTTT | CASSPGHRDTIYF
TRBD2 | TRBJ2-3 | TRBV29-1 | many | TGCAGCGTTGAAAGGCGTCTAGCGGCTGATACGCAGTATTTT | CSVERRLAADTQYF
. | TRBJ2-1 | TRBV12-3/TRBV12-4 | . | TGTGCCAGCAGTTTACCCCAGCCTTACAATGAGCAGTTCTTC | CASSLPQPYNEQFF
TRBD1 | TRBJ2-5 | TRBV11-3 | . | TGTGCCAGCAGCTCAACCGTTCTTACCAGGGGGGAGACCCAGTACTTC | CASSSTVLTRGETQYF
. | TRBJ1-2 | TRBV15 | . | TGTGCCACCAGCAGAGATAAAGACAGGAACTATGGCTACACCTTC | CATSRDKDRNYGYTF
. | TRBJ2-2 | TRBV12-3/TRBV12-4 | . | TGTGCCAGCAGGGGGCAGGGGACTACGAACACCGGGGAGCTGTTTTTT | CASRGQGTTNTGELFF
. | TRBJ2-7 | TRBV10-3 | . | TGTGCCATCAGTGAGTCTCCCGGGCCCGAGCAGTACTTC | CAISESPGPEQYF
. | TRBJ1-5 | TRBV9 | few | TGTGCCAGCAGCGTAGACCCTGACGGGAGTCGGCCCCAGCATTTT | CASSVDPDGSRPQHF
. | TRBJ2-5 | TRBV4-1 | few | TGCGCCAGCAGCCAAGATCGTGGGCGACAAGAGACCCAGTACTTC | CASSQDRGRQETQYF
TRBD2 | TRBJ2-1 | TRBV12-3/TRBV12-4 | . | TGTGCCAGCAGTCCACCTAGCGGGAGGCGGAATGAGCAGTTCTTC | CASSPPSGRRNEQFF
. | TRBJ1-1 | TRBV5-1 | many | TGCGCCAGCAGCTTAGGCGTCAGAAACACTGAAGCTTTCTTT | CASSLGVRNTEAFF
. | TRBJ2-3 | TRBV20-1 | . | TGCAGTGCTAGAGGGAGCGGTCCAGGGGATACGCAGTATTTT | CSARGSGPGDTQYF
. | TRBJ2-4 | TRBV6-1 | . | TGTGCCAGCAGACGGGGGACCGTAGCCAAAAACATTCAGTACTTC | CASRRGTVAKNIQYF
TRBD2 | TRBJ2-1 | TRBV7-2 | few | TGTGCCAGCAGACACTCTAGCGGTAACCAGCAGTTCTTC | CASRHSSGNQQFF
. | TRBJ2-7 | TRBV29-1 | few | TGCAGCGTCGCAGGGACCTACGAGCAGTACTTC | CSVAGTYEQYF
TRBD1 | TRBJ1-6 | TRBV6-5 | few | TGTGCCAGCAGTTACAGGGACAGCAATTCACCCCTCCACTTT | CASSYRDSNSPLHF
. | TRBJ1-6 | TRBV28 | . | TGTGCCAGCAGTTTGGAAACAGGGTCTAATTCACCCCTCCACTTT | CASSLETGSNSPLHF
TRBD2 | TRBJ2-2 | TRBV4-2 | . | TGTGCCAGCAGCTTCGGCGGGGGGCAGGCCGGGGAGCTGTTTTTT | CASSFGGGQAGELFF
. | TRBJ2-1 | TRBV20-1 | . | TGCAGTGCAAAGGCAGGGTACAATGAGCAGTTCTTC | CSAKAGYNEQFF
. | TRBJ1-6 | TRBV29-1 | many | TGCAGCGTTAGGACAGACTATAATTCACCCCTCCACTTT | CSVRTDYNSPLHF
. | TRBJ2-2 | TRBV7-8 | few | TGTGCCAGCAGCGAAGGGTCCGGGGAGCTGTTTTTT | CASSEGSGELFF